This entry is about one T cell receptor (beta chain). Its target is not known. The sample comes from a study of OX40 agonist ivuxolimab in advanced cancers. CDR1 is KGHSH, CDR2 LQKENI, per germline. V gave up 11 bases and J gave up 3 bases, with 14 bases separating them. CDR3 length: 13 amino acids. General observations from the study: CD4+ and CD8+ blood T cells expanded clonally by week 6 at 0.1 to 3.0 mg/kg.

TCRdb keeps only in-frame clones here, not all; method: immunoSEQ multiplex PCR. This table has tens of thousands of clones, 75% to 90% appearing once. Sequenced here: CD4+ or CD8+ T cells sorted from blood, sampled in a trial of the OX40 agonist ivuxolimab. This sequence joins TRBV18 and TRBJ1-5; the D gene is possibly TRBD1 (5 bases). The receptor was derived from an adult with an advanced solid tumor such as melanoma, head and neck, liver or kidney cancer. CDR3 loop: CAGRGTLNQPQHF. CDR3 nucleotides: TGTGCCGGGCGGGGGACCCTCAATCAGCCCCAGCATTTT.